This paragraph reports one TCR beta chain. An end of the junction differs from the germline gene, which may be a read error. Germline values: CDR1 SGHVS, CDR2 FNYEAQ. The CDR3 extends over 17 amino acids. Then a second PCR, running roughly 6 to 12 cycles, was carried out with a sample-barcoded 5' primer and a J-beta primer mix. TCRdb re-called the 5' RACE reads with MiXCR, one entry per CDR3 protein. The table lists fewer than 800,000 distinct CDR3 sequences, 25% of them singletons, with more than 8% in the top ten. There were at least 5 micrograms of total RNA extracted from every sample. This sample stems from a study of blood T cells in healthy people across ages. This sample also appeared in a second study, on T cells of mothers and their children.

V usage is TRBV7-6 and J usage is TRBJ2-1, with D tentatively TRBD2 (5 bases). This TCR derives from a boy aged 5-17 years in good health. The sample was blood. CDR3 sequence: CASSPGGVASRRNEQFF. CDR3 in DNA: TGTGCCAGCAGCCCCGGCGGAGTGGCGAGCCGGAGGAATGAGCAATTCTTC.